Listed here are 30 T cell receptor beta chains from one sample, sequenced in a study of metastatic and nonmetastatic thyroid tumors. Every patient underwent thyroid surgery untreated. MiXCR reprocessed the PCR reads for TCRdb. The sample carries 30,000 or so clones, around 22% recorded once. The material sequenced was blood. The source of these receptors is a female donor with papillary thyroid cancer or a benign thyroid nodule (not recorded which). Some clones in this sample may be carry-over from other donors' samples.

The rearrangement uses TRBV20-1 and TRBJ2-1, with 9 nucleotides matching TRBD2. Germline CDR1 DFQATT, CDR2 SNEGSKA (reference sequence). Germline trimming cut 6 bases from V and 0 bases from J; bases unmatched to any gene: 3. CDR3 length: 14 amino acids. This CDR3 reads CSAILAGSYNEQFF. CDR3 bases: TGCAGTGCAATACTAGCGGGCTCCTACAATGAGCAGTTCTTC.

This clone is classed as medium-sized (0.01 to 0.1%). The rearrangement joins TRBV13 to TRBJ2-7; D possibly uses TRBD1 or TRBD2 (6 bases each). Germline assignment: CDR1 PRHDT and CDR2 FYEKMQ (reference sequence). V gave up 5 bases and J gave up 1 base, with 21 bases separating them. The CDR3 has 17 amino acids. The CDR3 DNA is TGTGCCAGCAGCACATTAGGTTCCTCGGGGGCATCCTACGAGCAGTACTTC. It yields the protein CASSTLGSSGASYEQYF.

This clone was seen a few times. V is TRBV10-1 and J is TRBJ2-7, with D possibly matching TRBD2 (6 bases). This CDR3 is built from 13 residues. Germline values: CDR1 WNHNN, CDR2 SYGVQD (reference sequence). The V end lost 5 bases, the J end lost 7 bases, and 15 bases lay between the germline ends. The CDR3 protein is CASSYEPAGEQYF. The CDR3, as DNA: TGCGCCAGCAGTTACGAGCCAGCGGGTGAGCAGTACTTC.

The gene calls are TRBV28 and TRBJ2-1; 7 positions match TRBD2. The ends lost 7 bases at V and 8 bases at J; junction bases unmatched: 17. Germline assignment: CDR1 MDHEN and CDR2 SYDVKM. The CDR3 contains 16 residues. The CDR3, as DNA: TGTGCCAGCATCGGCGGGACTATCGGGAGTTCGTATGAGCAGTTCTTC. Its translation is CASIGGTIGSSYEQFF.

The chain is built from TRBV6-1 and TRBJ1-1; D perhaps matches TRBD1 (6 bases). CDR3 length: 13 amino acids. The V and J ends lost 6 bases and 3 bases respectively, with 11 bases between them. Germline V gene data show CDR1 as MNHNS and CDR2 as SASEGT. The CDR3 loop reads CASRVQGDTEAFF. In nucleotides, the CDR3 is TGTGCCAGCAGAGTACAGGGCGACACTGAAGCTTTCTTT.

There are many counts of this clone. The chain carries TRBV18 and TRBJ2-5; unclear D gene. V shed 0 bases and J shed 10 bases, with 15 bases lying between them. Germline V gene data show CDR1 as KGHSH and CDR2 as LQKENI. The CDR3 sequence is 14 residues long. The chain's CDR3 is CASSPPDKVGHQYF. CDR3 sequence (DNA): TGTGCCAGCTCACCACCCGACAAGGTGGGTCACCAGTACTTC.

The CDR3 DNA reads TGTGCCAGCAGCCACGAGGGACTAGCACACCCTCGCACGCAGTATTTT. Translation gives CASSHEGLAHPRTQYF. This sequence joins TRBV4-2 and TRBJ2-3; 9 bases line up with TRBD2. The V and J ends lost 3 bases and 9 bases, in that order; junction bases with no gene match: 13. The germline gives CDR1 LGHNA, CDR2 YNFKEQ. This CDR3 is 16 amino acids long.

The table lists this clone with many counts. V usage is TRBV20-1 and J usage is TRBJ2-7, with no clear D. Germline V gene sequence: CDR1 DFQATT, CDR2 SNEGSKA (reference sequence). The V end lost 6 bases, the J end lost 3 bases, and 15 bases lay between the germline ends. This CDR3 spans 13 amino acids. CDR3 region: CSAARSINYEQYF. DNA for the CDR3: TGCAGTGCCGCGAGGTCGATCAACTACGAGCAGTACTTC.

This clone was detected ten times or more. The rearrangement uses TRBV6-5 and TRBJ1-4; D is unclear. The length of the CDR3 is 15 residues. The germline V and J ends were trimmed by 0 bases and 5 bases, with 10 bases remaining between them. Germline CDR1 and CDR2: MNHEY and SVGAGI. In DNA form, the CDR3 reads TGTGCCAGCAGTTACTCCTCAGGAGGGAATGAAAAACTGTTTTTT. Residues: CASSYSSGGNEKLFF.

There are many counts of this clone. The CDR3 reads CSARPPGLAGVKSTDTQYF. CDR3 nucleotide sequence: TGCAGTGCTAGACCACCCGGACTAGCGGGAGTTAAAAGCACAGATACGCAGTATTTT. The chain has TRBV20-1 and TRBJ2-3, with 13 nucleotides matching TRBD2. Germline V gene data show CDR1 as DFQATT and CDR2 as SNEGSKA (reference sequence). The CDR3 has 19 amino acids. V dropped 2 bases and J dropped 0; count of bases not matched to a gene: 11.

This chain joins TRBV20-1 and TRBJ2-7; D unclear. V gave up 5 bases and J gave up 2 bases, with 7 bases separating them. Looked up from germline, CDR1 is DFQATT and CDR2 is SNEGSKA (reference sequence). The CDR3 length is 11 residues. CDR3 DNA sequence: TGCAGTGCTGGGATCACCTACGAGCAGTACTTC. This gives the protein CSAGITYEQYF.

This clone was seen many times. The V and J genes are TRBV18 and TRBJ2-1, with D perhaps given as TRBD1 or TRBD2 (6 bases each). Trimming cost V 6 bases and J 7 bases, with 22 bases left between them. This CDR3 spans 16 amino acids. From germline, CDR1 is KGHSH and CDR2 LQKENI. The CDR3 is CASSSPGGRIGNEQFF. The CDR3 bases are TGTGCCAGCTCCTCGCCCGGGGGCAGGATAGGTAATGAGCAGTTCTTC.

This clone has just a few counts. The CDR3 loop is CASKSSDRGAGELFF. CDR3 DNA: TGTGCCAGCAAATCGTCCGACAGGGGCGCCGGGGAGCTGTTTTTT. The rearrangement uses TRBV12-3 or TRBV12-4 and TRBJ2-2, with 8 bases aligning to TRBD1. CDR3 length: 15 amino acids. The V segment lost 7 bases and the J segment 6 bases; nucleotides outside the gene matches: 10.

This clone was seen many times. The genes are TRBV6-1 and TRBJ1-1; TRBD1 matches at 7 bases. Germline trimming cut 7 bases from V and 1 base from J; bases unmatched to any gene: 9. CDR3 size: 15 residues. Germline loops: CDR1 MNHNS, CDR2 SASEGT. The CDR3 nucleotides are TGTGCCAGCAATATCCGGGACAGAGCGAACACTGAAGCTTTCTTT. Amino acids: CASNIRDRANTEAFF.

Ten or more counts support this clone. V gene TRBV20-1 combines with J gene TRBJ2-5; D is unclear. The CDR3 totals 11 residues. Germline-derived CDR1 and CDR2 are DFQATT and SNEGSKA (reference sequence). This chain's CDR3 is CGRRVGETQYF. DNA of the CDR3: TGCGGCCGAAGGGTGGGAGAGACCCAGTACTTC.

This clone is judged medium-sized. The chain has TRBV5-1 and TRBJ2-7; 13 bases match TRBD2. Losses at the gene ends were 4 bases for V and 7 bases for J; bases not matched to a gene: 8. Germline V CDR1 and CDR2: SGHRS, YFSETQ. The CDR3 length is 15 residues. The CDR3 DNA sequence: TGCGCCAGCAGCGAACTACTAGCGGGAGGGGGAGAGCAGTACTTC. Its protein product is CASSELLAGGGEQYF.

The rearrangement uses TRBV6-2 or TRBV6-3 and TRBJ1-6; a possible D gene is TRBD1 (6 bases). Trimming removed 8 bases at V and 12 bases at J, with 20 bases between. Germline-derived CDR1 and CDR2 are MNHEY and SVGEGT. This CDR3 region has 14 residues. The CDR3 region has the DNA TGTGCCAGCGCGGGGGGCCTAGATTTGGAACCCCTCCACTTT. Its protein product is CASAGGLDLEPLHF.

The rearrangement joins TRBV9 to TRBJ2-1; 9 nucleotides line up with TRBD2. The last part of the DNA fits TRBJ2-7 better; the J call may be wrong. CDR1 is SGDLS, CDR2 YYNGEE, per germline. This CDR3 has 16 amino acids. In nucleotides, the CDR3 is TGTGCCAGCAGCGTAGGACTAGCGGTCACCGACAATGAGCAGTACTTC. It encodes CASSVGLAVTDNEQYF.

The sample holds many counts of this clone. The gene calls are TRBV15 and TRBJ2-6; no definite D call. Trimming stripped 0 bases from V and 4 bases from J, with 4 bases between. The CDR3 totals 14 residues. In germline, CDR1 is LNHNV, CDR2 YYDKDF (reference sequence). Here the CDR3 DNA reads TGTGCCACCAGCAGAGATGTGGGGGCCAACGTCCTGACTTTC. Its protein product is CATSRDVGANVLTF.

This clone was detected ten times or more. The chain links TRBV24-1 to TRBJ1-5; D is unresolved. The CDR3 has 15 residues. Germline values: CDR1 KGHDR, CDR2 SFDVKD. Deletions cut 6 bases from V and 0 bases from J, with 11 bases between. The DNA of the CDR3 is TGTGCCACCAGTCCCACCTCCTATAGCAATCAGCCCCAGCATTTT. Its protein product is CATSPTSYSNQPQHF.

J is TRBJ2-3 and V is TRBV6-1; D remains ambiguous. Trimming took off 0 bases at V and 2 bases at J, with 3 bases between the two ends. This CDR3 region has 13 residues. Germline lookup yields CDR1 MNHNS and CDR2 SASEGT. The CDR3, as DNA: TGTGCCAGCAGTGAAGCGAACACAGATACGCAGTATTTT. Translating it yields CASSEANTDTQYF.

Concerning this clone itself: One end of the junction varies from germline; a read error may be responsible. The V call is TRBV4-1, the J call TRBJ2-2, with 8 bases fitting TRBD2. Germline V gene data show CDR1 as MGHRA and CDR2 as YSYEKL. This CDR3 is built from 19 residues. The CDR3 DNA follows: TGCGCCAGCAACCCTGAATGGGGGACCGGGAGGGATTGGACCGGGGGGCTGTTTTTT. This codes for CASNPEWGTGRDWTGGLFF.

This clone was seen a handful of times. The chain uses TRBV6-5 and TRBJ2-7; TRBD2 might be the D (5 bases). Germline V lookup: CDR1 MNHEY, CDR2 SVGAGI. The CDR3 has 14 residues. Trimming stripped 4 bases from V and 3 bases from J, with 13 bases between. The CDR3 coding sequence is TGTGCCAGCAGTTCGAGCGGAACGTTCTACGAGCAGTACTTC. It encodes CASSSSGTFYEQYF.

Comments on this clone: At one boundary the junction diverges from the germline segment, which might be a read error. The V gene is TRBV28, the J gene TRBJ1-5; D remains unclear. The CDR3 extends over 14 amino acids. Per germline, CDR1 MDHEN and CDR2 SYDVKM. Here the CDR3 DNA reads TGTGGCAGCACCATCAAGCATAGCAATCAGCCCCAGCATTTT. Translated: CGSTIKHSNQPQHF.

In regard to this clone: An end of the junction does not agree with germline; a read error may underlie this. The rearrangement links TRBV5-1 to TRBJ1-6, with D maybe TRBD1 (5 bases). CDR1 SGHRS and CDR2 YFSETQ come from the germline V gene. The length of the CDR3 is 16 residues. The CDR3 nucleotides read TGCGCCAACAGCTTGTTCGGGGGGAGCAGTAACTCACCCCTCCACTTT. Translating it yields CANSLFGGSSNSPLHF.

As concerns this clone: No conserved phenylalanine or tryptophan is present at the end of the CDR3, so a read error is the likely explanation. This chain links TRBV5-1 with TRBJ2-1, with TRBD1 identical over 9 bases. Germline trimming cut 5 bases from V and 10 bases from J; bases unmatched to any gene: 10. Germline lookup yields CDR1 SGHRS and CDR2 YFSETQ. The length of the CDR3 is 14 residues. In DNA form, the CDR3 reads TGCGCCAGCAGTTCCGGGACAGGGACGGAAGAGCAGTTCTAC. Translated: CASSSGTGTEEQFY.

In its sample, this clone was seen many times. Written as DNA, the CDR3 is TGCAGCGTTCAACAGGGACATTTCTATGGCTACACCTTC. It is translated as CSVQQGHFYGYTF. The rearrangement uses TRBV29-1 and TRBJ1-2; maybe TRBD1 (6 bases). The CDR3 totals 13 residues. V was pared by 5 bases and J by 4 bases, with 14 bases between. CDR1 SQVTM and CDR2 ANQGSEA come from the germline V gene. Together with reference TRBV29-1 and TRBJ1-2, the CDR3 gives the full variable domain: SAVISQKPSRDICQRGTSLTIQCQVDSQVTMMFWYRQQPGQSLTLIATANQGSEATYESGFVIDKFPISRPNLTFSTLTVSNMSPEDSSIYLCSVQQGHFYGYTFGSGTRLTVV.

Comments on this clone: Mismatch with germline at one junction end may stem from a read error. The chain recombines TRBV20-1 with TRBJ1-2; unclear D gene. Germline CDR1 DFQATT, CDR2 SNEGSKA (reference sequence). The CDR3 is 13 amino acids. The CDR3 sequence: CSAETVEGYGYTF. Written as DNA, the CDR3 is TGTAGTGCCGAGACGGTGGAGGGCTATGGCTACACCTTC.

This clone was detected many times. CDR3 sequence reads: CASSLVSSEETQYF. Here the CDR3 DNA reads TGTGCCAGCAGCTTGGTGTCTAGCGAAGAGACCCAGTACTTC. J is TRBJ2-5 and V is TRBV5-6; D might be TRBD2 (6 bases). There are 14 residues in the CDR3. V shed 0 bases and J shed 3 bases, with 9 bases lying between them. Germline values: CDR1 SGHDT, CDR2 YYEEEE.

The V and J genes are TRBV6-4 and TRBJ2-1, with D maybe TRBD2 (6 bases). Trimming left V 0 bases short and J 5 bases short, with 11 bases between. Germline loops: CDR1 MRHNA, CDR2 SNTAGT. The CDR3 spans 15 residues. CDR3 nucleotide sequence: TGTGCCAGCAGTGACTCAGGGACTTCCCACAATGAGCAGTTCTTC. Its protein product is CASSDSGTSHNEQFF.